This T cell receptor (beta chain) was sequenced during a study of blood T cell repertoires in COVID-19. The germline V gene encodes CDR1 SGDLS and CDR2 YYNGEE. Trimming took 2 bases from V and 8 from J; bases not matched to a gene: 10. The CDR3 sequence is 16 residues long. Sequencing was performed with immunoSEQ multiplex PCR; in TCRdb, only in-frame clones are kept and a portion is missing. The sample consists of over 200,000 clones, about 86% of them appearing once. Source material: peripheral blood. The V gene is TRBV9, the J gene TRBJ2-1; 10 positions agree with TRBD2. The source of this sequence is a man between 45 and 60 years old with active or convalescent COVID-19. CDR3 residues: CASSVESGGAPYEQFF. The CDR3 DNA follows: TGTGCCAGCAGCGTGGAAAGCGGGGGGGCCCCTTATGAGCAGTTCTTC.